This TCR beta chain was retrieved from a study of blood T cell repertoires in COVID-19. The wider study: Both acute and convalescent COVID-19 samples were obtained from the United States, Italy and Spain. PBMCs, B-cell-depleted T cells, or T cells were the source of the cDNA or gDNA that made up the material.

Per the original methods: Reference gene primer amplification yielded estimated nucleated cell counts. TCRdb keeps only in-frame clones here, not all; method: immunoSEQ multiplex PCR. V, J and clone size were drawn from that table, and D and trimming were deduced from the DNA. The table records roughly 36,000 clones, more than 75% of them present only once. CDR3 size: 14 residues. V lost 5 bases to trimming and J lost 10 bases; unmatched junction nucleotides: 8. CDR1 and CDR2 (germline): SEHNR, FQNEAQ (reference sequence). The V and J genes are TRBV7-9 and TRBJ1-6, with 7 bases fitting TRBD1. The specimen was peripheral blood. This receptor was taken from a man aged 45-60 years with active or convalescent COVID-19. CDR3 amino acids: CASSPTGKQSPLHF. The CDR3 DNA reads TGTGCCAGCAGCCCGACAGGGAAACAGTCACCCCTCCACTTT.